This T cell receptor beta chain was identified during a study of blood T cell repertoires in COVID-19. As for the study in general: COVID-19 samples from acute and convalescent phases originated in the United States, Italy and Spain. T cells, B-cell-depleted T cells, or PBMCs provided the cDNA or gDNA that served as material.

The CDR3 length is 15 residues. The germline V gene has CDR1 SNHLY and CDR2 FYNNEI. V was trimmed by 2 bases and J by 3 bases, leaving 10 bases between them. Original methodology: Amplification of reference gene primers provided the estimated nucleated cell counts. Produced via immunoSEQ multiplex PCR; TCRdb's table is partial and in-frame only. The V and J calls and clone size come from that table; D and trimming were worked out from the DNA. The sample has some 70,000 clones, 80% to 85% seen once. The source of this sequence is a woman aged 60-70 years with acute or convalescent COVID-19. Sequences were obtained from peripheral blood. V usage is TRBV2 and J usage is TRBJ1-4, with D possibly matching TRBD1 (6 bases). In DNA form, the CDR3 reads TGTGCCAGCAGTGAACAGGGGTTTGCTAATGAAAAACTGTTTTTT. Its translation is CASSEQGFANEKLFF.